The rows below give T cell receptor beta chains drawn from one sample of a study of OX40 agonist ivuxolimab in advanced cancers. Here immunoSEQ multiplex PCR was the method, and the copy in TCRdb shows in-frame clones only, minus some. The sample carries approximately 35,000 clones, under 80% recorded once. The input for sequencing was CD4+ or CD8+ T cells sorted from blood, taken in a trial of the OX40 agonist ivuxolimab. The receptors come from an adult with an advanced solid tumor such as melanoma, head and neck, liver or kidney cancer. Both conserved end residues are part of each CDR3. The order of the fields is CDR3 DNA, CDR3 protein, J gene, clone size, D gene, V gene. A D gene is named only where the DNA matches it firmly. Expanded clones are given a class, and other clones once, few, many or no size at all.

DNA: TGTGCCTGGAGTACAGGGGGCACCTATGGCTACACCTTC; CDR3: CAWSTGGTYGYTF; J: TRBJ1-2; size: few; D: TRBD1; V: TRBV30
DNA: TGTGCCAGCAGCTTCGAGGTGACAAACACCGGGGAGCTGTTTTTT; CDR3: CASSFEVTNTGELFF; J: TRBJ2-2; size: NA; D: NA; V: TRBV5-6
DNA: TGTGCCAGCAGTGCAGAGCCTTCAGAGCGGGAGACCCAGTACTTC; CDR3: CASSAEPSERETQYF; J: TRBJ2-5; size: NA; D: NA; V: TRBV25-1
DNA: TGTGCCAGCAGCGTTTATTCCCAGGCTCGGGTGGACACTGAAGCTTTCTTT; CDR3: CASSVYSQARVDTEAFF; J: TRBJ1-1; size: few; D: NA; V: TRBV9
DNA: TGTGCCAGCAGTTTATCGGTCCAGGGGAGGCACTATGGCTACACCTTC; CDR3: CASSLSVQGRHYGYTF; J: TRBJ1-2; size: NA; D: NA; V: TRBV27
DNA: TGTGCCATCACGGTTGCCGCTGGTAGCTCCTACAATGAGCAGTTCTTC; CDR3: CAITVAAGSSYNEQFF; J: TRBJ2-1; size: NA; D: NA; V: TRBV10-3
DNA: TGTGCCTGCCTTAGTAGGGGTTTCTCCTATAATTCACCCCTCCACTTT; CDR3: CACLSRGFSYNSPLHF; J: TRBJ1-6; size: NA; D: NA; V: TRBV30
DNA: TGTGCCTGGAGACGGGACAGTGACTTCTACGAGCAGTACTTC; CDR3: CAWRRDSDFYEQYF; J: TRBJ2-7; size: NA; D: TRBD1; V: TRBV30
DNA: TGCGCCAGCCTGAATACGGACAGTGCCTCCTACGAGCAGTACTTC; CDR3: CASLNTDSASYEQYF; J: TRBJ2-7; size: NA; D: NA; V: TRBV5-1
DNA: TGTGCCAGCAGCTTGGGGGACAGGCAGAACACTGAAGCTTTCTTT; CDR3: CASSLGDRQNTEAFF; J: TRBJ1-1; size: few; D: TRBD1; V: TRBV7-9
DNA: TGTGCCAGCAGCCGAGCCTCGGGGCTAGCGGGGTACACAGATACGCAGTATTTT; CDR3: CASSRASGLAGYTDTQYF; J: TRBJ2-3; size: once; D: TRBD2; V: TRBV5-6
DNA: TGTGCCAGCAGCGTTGGACTAGCGGGGGCCTCGGACTTC; CDR3: CASSVGLAGASDF; J: TRBJ2-5; size: NA; D: TRBD2; V: TRBV9
DNA: TGTGCCAGCAGCTTAGTAGACAGCTACGAGCAGTACTTC; CDR3: CASSLVDSYEQYF; J: TRBJ2-7; size: NA; D: NA; V: TRBV11-3
DNA: TGTGCCAGCAGCCAAACGGGGACTAGCGGGGATGAGAATGAGCAGTTCTTC; CDR3: CASSQTGTSGDENEQFF; J: TRBJ2-1; size: NA; D: TRBD2; V: TRBV14
DNA: TGCAGCGTCGACAGGGGGCGAGGGGAGACCCAGTACTTC; CDR3: CSVDRGRGETQYF; J: TRBJ2-5; size: NA; D: TRBD1; V: TRBV29-1
DNA: TGTGCCAGTAGTATGTACAGCGGGGGCGTCAATGAGCAGTTCTTC; CDR3: CASSMYSGGVNEQFF; J: TRBJ2-1; size: few; D: TRBD2; V: TRBV19
DNA: TGTGCCAGCAGCTCAGTCGGGATAGCTCAAGAGACCCAGTACTTC; CDR3: CASSSVGIAQETQYF; J: TRBJ2-5; size: NA; D: NA; V: TRBV7-9
DNA: TGTGCCAGCCGAAGACTTTCGCGAAAGACCTATGGCTACACCTTC; CDR3: CASRRLSRKTYGYTF; J: TRBJ1-2; size: NA; D: NA; V: TRBV5-5
DNA: TGTGCCTGGAGTCCCCCAGGCACAGGGGGATTCTATGGCTACACCTTC; CDR3: CAWSPPGTGGFYGYTF; J: TRBJ1-2; size: NA; D: TRBD1; V: TRBV30
DNA: TGTGCCAGCAGCGTAGCTACAGGGACTACCTACGAGCAGTACTTC; CDR3: CASSVATGTTYEQYF; J: TRBJ2-7; size: NA; D: NA; V: TRBV9
DNA: TGTGCCAGCAGCTCAACCCTAGAGCGTGAAAAACTGTTTTTT; CDR3: CASSSTLEREKLFF; J: TRBJ1-4; size: NA; D: NA; V: TRBV9
DNA: TGTGCCAGCAGTTACTGGGGGCAGACCCATGAAGCTTTCTTT; CDR3: CASSYWGQTHEAFF; J: TRBJ1-1; size: NA; D: NA; V: TRBV6-5
DNA: TGTGCCAGCAGCTCGCTAGCAGCTAGCACAGATACGCAGTATTTT; CDR3: CASSSLAASTDTQYF; J: TRBJ2-3; size: NA; D: NA; V: TRBV7-9
DNA: TGTGCCACCAGCAGAGATAGGGGGTATTCTGAAGCTTTCTTT; CDR3: CATSRDRGYSEAFF; J: TRBJ1-1; size: NA; D: NA; V: TRBV15
DNA: TGTGCCAGCAGTTACCTCAGCGGCTCTGGAAACACCATATATTTT; CDR3: CASSYLSGSGNTIYF; J: TRBJ1-3; size: NA; D: NA; V: TRBV6-5
DNA: TGTGCCAGTAGTATAGGTCCGTCCCAAGAGACCCAGTACTTC; CDR3: CASSIGPSQETQYF; J: TRBJ2-5; size: NA; D: NA; V: TRBV19
DNA: TGTGCCTGGAGTGTTTGGGGCAACGAGCAGTACTTC; CDR3: CAWSVWGNEQYF; J: TRBJ2-7; size: NA; D: NA; V: TRBV30
DNA: TGTGCCAGCAGCTTTTTTGCCTCCTACGAGCAGTACTTC; CDR3: CASSFFASYEQYF; J: TRBJ2-7; size: NA; D: NA; V: TRBV5-6
DNA: TGTGCCTGGAGCTCCGGGACAGGCCATGACGAGCAGTACTTC; CDR3: CAWSSGTGHDEQYF; J: TRBJ2-7; size: NA; D: TRBD1; V: TRBV30
DNA: TGCGCCAGCAATCCTAGCGGGGGCTTCACCGGGGAGCTGTTTTTT; CDR3: CASNPSGGFTGELFF; J: TRBJ2-2; size: NA; D: TRBD2; V: TRBV5-1
DNA: TGCGCCAGCAGCTTCGGACAGGGTGAGACCCAGTACTTC; CDR3: CASSFGQGETQYF; J: TRBJ2-5; size: NA; D: TRBD1; V: TRBV5-1
DNA: TGTGCCAGCAGCTTAGGGGCCACAGGAGTTTCAGGCGAGTACTTC; CDR3: CASSLGATGVSGEYF; J: TRBJ2-5; size: NA; D: NA; V: TRBV7-9
DNA: TGCGCCAGCAGCTTAGCGTTGAGTGGAGAGACCCAGTACTTC; CDR3: CASSLALSGETQYF; J: TRBJ2-5; size: NA; D: NA; V: TRBV5-1
DNA: TGTGCCAGCAGTGAAAACCTAGGGGGGGCCGCGTTCTTC; CDR3: CASSENLGGAAFF; J: TRBJ2-1; size: NA; D: NA; V: TRBV25-1
DNA: TGTGCCAGCAGCCCCCGGGCAGGAGAGAACACTGAAGCTTTCTTT; CDR3: CASSPRAGENTEAFF; J: TRBJ1-1; size: NA; D: NA; V: TRBV9
DNA: TGTGCCAGTAGTCCAGGAGCTGGGTCTACGCAGTATTTT; CDR3: CASSPGAGSTQYF; J: TRBJ2-3; size: NA; D: NA; V: TRBV19
DNA: TGTGCCAGTAGTATCTTCCCCGGCTACGAGCAGTACTTC; CDR3: CASSIFPGYEQYF; J: TRBJ2-7; size: few; D: NA; V: TRBV19
DNA: TGTGCCAGCAGCCATGCTGGGGTCCGGGAGACCCAGTACTTC; CDR3: CASSHAGVRETQYF; J: TRBJ2-5; size: NA; D: NA; V: TRBV7-9
DNA: TGTGCCAGCAGTGAAGAGGGATTCGGGACCGGGGAGCTGTTTTTT; CDR3: CASSEEGFGTGELFF; J: TRBJ2-2; size: NA; D: NA; V: TRBV2
DNA: TGTGCCAGTAGTATAGCCGGGGACAGTACCTACTACGAGCAGTACTTC; CDR3: CASSIAGDSTYYEQYF; J: TRBJ2-7; size: few; D: TRBD1; V: TRBV19
DNA: TGTGCCAGTAGTATTTACACGGATAGCAATCAGCCCCAGCATTTT; CDR3: CASSIYTDSNQPQHF; J: TRBJ1-5; size: once; D: NA; V: TRBV19
DNA: TGTGCCAGCAGCACCAACAGGGCGAACACTGAAGCTTTCTTT; CDR3: CASSTNRANTEAFF; J: TRBJ1-1; size: few; D: NA; V: TRBV9
DNA: TGTGCCAGCAGCTATGGGGGGGAAGCTGAAGCTTTCTTT; CDR3: CASSYGGEAEAFF; J: TRBJ1-1; size: few; D: NA; V: TRBV9
DNA: TGTGCCAGCAGTCTTATGGGAAAGGGACAGGGACCAGATACGCAGTATTTT; CDR3: CASSLMGKGQGPDTQYF; J: TRBJ2-3; size: NA; D: TRBD1; V: TRBV28
DNA: TGTGCCTGGAGTGTAAGAGGGGAAGCTTTCTTT; CDR3: CAWSVRGEAFF; J: TRBJ1-1; size: NA; D: NA; V: TRBV30